This T cell receptor (beta chain) derives from a study of human T cells and chemical hapten exposure. Study-wide background: Doses of diphenylcyclopropenone went to the patients' scalps weekly throughout the approximately 22-week study.

The V and J ends lost 0 bases and 1 base, in that order; junction bases with no gene match: 5. This CDR3 is built from 17 residues. The germline CDR1 and CDR2 sequences are SEHNR and FQNEAQ (reference sequence). In this sample, this clonotype turned up many times. Noted time point: pre-sensitization, week 0. The treatment denotes: therapeutic diphenylcyclopropenone sensitization with weekly scalp DPC. Blood collection took place prior to placing each patch test. One entry per CDR3 protein results from TCRdb running MiXCR on the RACE reads. This table has some 330,000 distinct CDR3 sequences, 5.5% appearing once.

The origin of this receptor is a woman between 18 and 29 years old with alopecia areata. Some clones in this sample may be carry-over from other donors' samples. The V and J genes are TRBV7-9 and TRBJ2-3; 9 bases fit TRBD2. This specimen consisted of whole blood, obtained in connection with sensitization to the hapten diphenylcyclopropenone (DPC). CDR3 nucleotides: TGTGCCAGCAGCTTAGCGCAAGCTAGCGGGGGCACAGATACGCAGTATTTT. It yields the protein CASSLAQASGGTDTQYF.